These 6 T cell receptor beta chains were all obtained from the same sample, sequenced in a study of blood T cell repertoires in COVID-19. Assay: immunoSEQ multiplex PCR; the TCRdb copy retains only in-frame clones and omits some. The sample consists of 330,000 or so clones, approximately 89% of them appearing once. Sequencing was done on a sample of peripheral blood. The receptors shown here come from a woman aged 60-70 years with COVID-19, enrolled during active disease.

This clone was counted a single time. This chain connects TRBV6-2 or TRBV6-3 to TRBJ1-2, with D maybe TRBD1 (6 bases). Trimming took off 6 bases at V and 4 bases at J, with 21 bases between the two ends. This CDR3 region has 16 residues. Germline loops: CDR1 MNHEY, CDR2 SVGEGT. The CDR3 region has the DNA TGTGCCAGCAGCCCAACTCTCCTTGGACAGCTCTATGGCTACACCTTC. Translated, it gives CASSPTLLGQLYGYTF.

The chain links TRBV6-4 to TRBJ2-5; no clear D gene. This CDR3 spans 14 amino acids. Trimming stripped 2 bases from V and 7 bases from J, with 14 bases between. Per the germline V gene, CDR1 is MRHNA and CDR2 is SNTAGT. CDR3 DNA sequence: TGTGCCAGCAGTGACGGCCTGAGCTCAGGGACCCAGTACTTC. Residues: CASSDGLSSGTQYF.

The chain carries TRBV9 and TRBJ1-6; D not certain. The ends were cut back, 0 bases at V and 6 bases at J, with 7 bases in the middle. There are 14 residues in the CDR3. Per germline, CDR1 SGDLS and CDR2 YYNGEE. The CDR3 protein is CASSVDLFNSPLHF. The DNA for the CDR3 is TGTGCCAGCAGCGTAGACTTATTTAATTCACCCCTCCACTTT. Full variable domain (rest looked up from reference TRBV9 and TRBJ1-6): DSGVTQTPKHLITATGQRVTLRCSPRSGDLSVYWYQQSLDQGLQFLIQYYNGEERAKGNILERFSAQQFPDLHSELNLSSLELGDSALYFCASSVDLFNSPLHFGNGTRLTVT.

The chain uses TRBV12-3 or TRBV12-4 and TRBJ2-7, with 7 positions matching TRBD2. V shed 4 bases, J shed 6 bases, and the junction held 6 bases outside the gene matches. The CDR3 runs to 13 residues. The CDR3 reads CASSSRGEGEQYF. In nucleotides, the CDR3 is TGTGCCAGCAGTTCCCGAGGGGAGGGCGAGCAGTACTTC.

The CDR3, as DNA: TGCAGCGTCGGGACAGGGGGCAATGGCTACACCTTC. Translation: CSVGTGGNGYTF. This sequence joins TRBV29-1 and TRBJ1-2; 12 bases are a match to TRBD1. The germline V gene encodes CDR1 SQVTM and CDR2 ANQGSEA. This CDR3 has 12 amino acids. Trimming at V came to 6 bases and at J to 6 bases, leaving 2 bases not matched to a gene. Full variable domain (outside the CDR3, taken from reference TRBV29-1 and TRBJ1-2): SAVISQKPSRDICQRGTSLTIQCQVDSQVTMMFWYRQQPGQSLTLIATANQGSEATYESGFVIDKFPISRPNLTFSTLTVSNMSPEDSSIYLCSVGTGGNGYTFGSGTRLTVV.

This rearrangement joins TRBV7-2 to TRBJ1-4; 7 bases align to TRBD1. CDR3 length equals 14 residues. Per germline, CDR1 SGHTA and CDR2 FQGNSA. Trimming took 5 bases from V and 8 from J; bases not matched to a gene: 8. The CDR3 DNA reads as TGTGCCAGCAGCCTCGACAGGGTTGAGGAAAAACTGTTTTTT. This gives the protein CASSLDRVEEKLFF. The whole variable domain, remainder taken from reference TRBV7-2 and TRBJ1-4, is GAGVSQSPSNKVTEKGKDVELRCDPISGHTALYWYRQSLGQGLEFLIYFQGNSAPDKSGLPSDRFSAERTGGSVSTLTIQRTQQEDSAVYLCASSLDRVEEKLFFGSGTQLSVL.